This T cell receptor (beta chain) appears in the sequencing data of a study of glioma-infiltrating T cells after dendritic cell vaccination. The study, taken as a whole, reports: Higher pretreatment TIL content predicted longer progression-free time and survival.

Documented time point: after dendritic cell vaccination, including at tumor progression/relapse. After removal of 2 bases from V and 2 bases from J, the junction contained 4 bases not matched to a gene. Germline assignment: CDR1 KGHSH and CDR2 LQKENI. This CDR3 region has 15 residues. As to this clone: Its antigen is unknown.

Some clones are missing from TCRdb's copy, which holds only in-frame ones; the method was immunoSEQ multiplex PCR. The table has 100,000 or so clones, less than 90% seen once. Sequencing used blood, obtained after dendritic cell vaccination. This clonotype originated in a human donor with glioblastoma. The chain employs TRBV18 and TRBJ2-7, with 9 bases that match TRBD1. The CDR3 DNA reads TGTGCCAGCTCACCAAGAGGACAGGGGACCTACGAGCAGTACTTC. Encoded protein: CASSPRGQGTYEQYF.